This T cell receptor beta chain originates from a study of blood T cells in healthy people across ages. Overall study results and limits: Reliance upon unsorted PBMCs precluded definitive naive versus antigen-experienced comparison. Naive CD4+ cells and diversity were both higher in long-lived donors than in aged donors.

Donors gave around 9.8 milliliters of peripheral blood apiece. Points on this clonotype: The antigen remains undetermined.

With a J-beta primer mix and a sample-barcoded 5' primer, a second PCR ran about 7 to 11 cycles. A single record per CDR3 protein comes from TCRdb applying MiXCR to the 5' RACE reads. Of almost 1 million distinct CDR3 sequences listed, just over 50% are singletons. The J segment lost 11 bases and the V segment lost 1 base, leaving 9 bases of the junction unmatched. The CDR3 contains 15 residues. The V gene's germline CDR1 is DFQATT and CDR2 SNEGSKA (reference sequence). The V gene is TRBV20-1, the J gene TRBJ2-5; TRBD2 matches 14 bases. The sample consisted of blood. The clonotype originates from a woman aged 55-70 years in good health. The CDR3 sequence: CSARAATSGRDEQYF. CDR3 nucleotides: TGCAGTGCTAGAGCTGCGACTAGCGGGAGGGATGAGCAGTACTTC.